The TCR beta chain under discussion was sequenced for a study of graft-versus-host responses after intestinal transplantation. Study context: Anti-thymocyte globulin induction preceded two to four years of tacrolimus and steroid maintenance in all recipients.

Findings and limits, study-wide: Marrow from the recipient contained GvH clones, some of which had appeared first in ileum or blood. Peak circulating GvH clone levels were associated with early post-transplant HvG declines.

The J segment lost 0 bases and the V segment lost 5 bases, leaving 15 bases of the junction unmatched. The CDR3 contains 20 residues. Germline CDR1 is SGHVS and CDR2 is FQNEAQ. Clones were read by immunoSEQ multiplex PCR, and TCRdb kept only the in-frame ones, dropping some. The sample carries 57,000 or so clones, about 90% recorded once. Worth noting for this clone: What it binds is not known.

This sequence was found in a human patient who received an intestinal transplant, so some T cells may come from the graft donor. Sequenced material: PBMCs, taken about 120 days after intestinal transplantation. The chain recombines TRBV7-8 with TRBJ2-6; 8 nucleotides match TRBD1. The DNA of the CDR3 is TGTGCCAGCAGCCTACTGGGGACAGGTCTTTGGACCTCTGGGGCCAACGTCCTGACTTTC. It codes for CASSLLGTGLWTSGANVLTF.